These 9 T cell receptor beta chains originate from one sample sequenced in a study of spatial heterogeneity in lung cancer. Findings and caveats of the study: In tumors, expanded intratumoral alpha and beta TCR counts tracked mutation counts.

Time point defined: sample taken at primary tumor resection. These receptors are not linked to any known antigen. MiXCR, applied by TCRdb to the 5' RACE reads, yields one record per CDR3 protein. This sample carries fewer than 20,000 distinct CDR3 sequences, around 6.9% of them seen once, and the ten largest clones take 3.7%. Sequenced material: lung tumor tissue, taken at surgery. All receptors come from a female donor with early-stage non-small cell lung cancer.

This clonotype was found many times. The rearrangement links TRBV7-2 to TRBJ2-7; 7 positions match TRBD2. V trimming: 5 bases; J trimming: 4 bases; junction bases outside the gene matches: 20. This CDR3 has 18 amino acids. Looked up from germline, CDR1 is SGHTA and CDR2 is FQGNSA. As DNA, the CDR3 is TGTGCCAGCAGCCTACGGAGCGGGAAATCCCCCGGTGGGTACGAGCAGTACTTC. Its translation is CASSLRSGKSPGGYEQYF.

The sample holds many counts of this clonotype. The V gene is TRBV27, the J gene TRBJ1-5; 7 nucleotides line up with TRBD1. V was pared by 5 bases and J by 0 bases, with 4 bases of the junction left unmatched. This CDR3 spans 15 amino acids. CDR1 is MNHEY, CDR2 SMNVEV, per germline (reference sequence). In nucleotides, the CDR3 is TGTGCCAGCAGTCCGACAGGGCATAGCAATCAGCCCCAGCATTTT. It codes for CASSPTGHSNQPQHF.

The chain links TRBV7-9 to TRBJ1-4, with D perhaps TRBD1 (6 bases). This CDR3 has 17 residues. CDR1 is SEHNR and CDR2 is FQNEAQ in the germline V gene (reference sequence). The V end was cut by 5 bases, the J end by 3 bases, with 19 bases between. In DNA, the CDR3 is TGTGCCAGCAGCATACCATTCGGGGGGCTGTCTAATGAAAAACTGTTTTTT. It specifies CASSIPFGGLSNEKLFF.

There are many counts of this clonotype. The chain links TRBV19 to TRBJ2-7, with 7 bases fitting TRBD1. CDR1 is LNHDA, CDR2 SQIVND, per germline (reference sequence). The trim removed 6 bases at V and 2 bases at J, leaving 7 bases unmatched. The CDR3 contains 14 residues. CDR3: CASSGQVPPYEQYF. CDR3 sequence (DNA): TGTGCCAGTAGCGGACAGGTCCCACCCTACGAGCAGTACTTC. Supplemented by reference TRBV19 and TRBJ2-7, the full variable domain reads DGGITQSPKYLFRKEGQNVTLSCEQNLNHDAMYWYRQDPGQGLRLIYYSQIVNDFQKGDIAEGYSVSREKKESFPLTVTSAQKNPTAFYLCASSGQVPPYEQYFGPGTRLTVT.

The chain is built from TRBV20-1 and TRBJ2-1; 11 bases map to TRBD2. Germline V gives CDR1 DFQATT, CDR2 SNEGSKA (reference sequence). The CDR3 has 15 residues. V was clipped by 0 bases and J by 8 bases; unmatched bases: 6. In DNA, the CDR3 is TGCAGTGCTAGAGAACTAGCGGGAGCGGGCGATGAGCAGTTCTTC. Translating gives CSARELAGAGDEQFF.

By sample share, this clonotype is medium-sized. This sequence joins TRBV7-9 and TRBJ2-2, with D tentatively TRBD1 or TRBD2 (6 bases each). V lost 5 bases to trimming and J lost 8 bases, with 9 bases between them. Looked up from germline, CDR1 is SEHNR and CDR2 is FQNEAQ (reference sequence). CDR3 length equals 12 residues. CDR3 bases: TGTGCCAGCAGCCGGGGGCGAGGGGAGCTGTTTTTT. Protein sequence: CASSRGRGELFF.

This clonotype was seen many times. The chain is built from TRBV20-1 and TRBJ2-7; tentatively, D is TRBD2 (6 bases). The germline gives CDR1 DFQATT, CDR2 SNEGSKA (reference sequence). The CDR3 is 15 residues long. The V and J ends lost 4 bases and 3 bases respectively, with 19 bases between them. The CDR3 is CSAIDAAGTLYEQYF. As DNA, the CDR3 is TGCAGTGCTATAGATGCGGCGGGGACCCTCTACGAGCAGTACTTC.

The CDR3 loop reads CASSPASPGEQYF. CDR3 DNA sequence: TGTGCCAGCAGCCCGGCGAGCCCGGGGGAGCAGTACTTC. The gene calls are TRBV28 and TRBJ2-7, with D tentatively TRBD2 (5 bases). V was trimmed by 6 bases and J by 7 bases, leaving 16 bases between them. The CDR3 is made up of 13 amino acids. Germline CDR1 is MDHEN and CDR2 is SYDVKM.

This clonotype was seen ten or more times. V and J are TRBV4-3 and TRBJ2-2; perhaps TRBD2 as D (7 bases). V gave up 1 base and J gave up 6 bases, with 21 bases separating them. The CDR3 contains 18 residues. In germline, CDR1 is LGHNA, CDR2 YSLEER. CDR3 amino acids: CASSQVSSGTIWAGELFF. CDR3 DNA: TGCGCCAGCAGCCAAGTCTCCAGCGGGACAATTTGGGCCGGGGAGCTGTTTTTT.